The 28 T cell receptor beta chains given below trace back to one sample, sequenced in a study of early T cells in non-severe SARS-CoV-2 infection. TCRdb processed the 5' RACE reads anew with MiXCR; each CDR3 protein has one entry. The sample has tens of thousands of distinct CDR3 sequences; about 17% are singletons. The sample here was whole blood, taken at baseline. Receptor source: an adult who was a healthcare worker with PCR-confirmed SARS-CoV-2 infection or an uninfected control (not recorded which).

The chain links TRBV11-2 to TRBJ2-5, with D possibly TRBD2 on 5 matching bases. CDR3 length: 14 residues. Germline CDR1 and CDR2: SGHAT and FQNNGV. V was pared by 5 bases and J by 5 bases, with 15 bases between. In nucleotides, the CDR3 is TGTGCCAGCAGCGTACCTGGAGGCCGGGAGACCCAGTACTTC. This gives the protein CASSVPGGRETQYF.

The gene calls are TRBV5-1 and TRBJ2-2; 7 bases are a match to TRBD1. V shed 4 bases, J shed 1 base, and the junction held 7 bases outside the gene matches. Germline-derived CDR1 and CDR2 are SGHRS and YFSETQ. This CDR3 is 16 amino acids long. The CDR3 loop is CASSVGTAENTGELFF. The CDR3 nucleotides are TGCGCCAGCAGCGTCGGGACAGCGGAGAACACCGGGGAGCTGTTTTTT.

The chain carries TRBV7-8 and TRBJ1-3; D gene uncertain. The CDR3 extends over 17 amino acids. CDR1 and CDR2 from the germline V gene are SGHVS and FQNEAQ. V lost 5 bases and J lost 0, with 17 bases in between. CDR3 sequence (DNA): TGTGCCAGCAGCCTCCAAGGGATGGGAAACTCTGGAAACACCATATATTTT. Translating gives CASSLQGMGNSGNTIYF.

This clonotype was counted many times. The chain combines TRBV6-4 with TRBJ2-3; TRBD1 matches at 8 bases. This CDR3 has 14 amino acids. V shed 3 bases, J shed 3 bases, and the junction held 2 bases outside the gene matches. The germline V gene has CDR1 MRHNA and CDR2 SNTAGT. The CDR3 region is CASSDQGATDTQYF. CDR3 sequence (DNA): TGTGCCAGCAGTGATCAGGGGGCGACAGATACGCAGTATTTT.

Written as DNA, the CDR3 is TGTGCCAGCAGCCTTACGGGAGGCACCATATATTTT. Its protein product is CASSLTGGTIYF. This chain uses TRBV28 with TRBJ1-3; D ambiguous. Trimming took 6 bases from V and 9 from J, leaving 12 bases between them. Germline assignment: CDR1 MDHEN and CDR2 SYDVKM. There are 12 residues in the CDR3.

CDR3 loop: CASTMTERNTIYF. Written as DNA, the CDR3 is TGTGCCAGCACCATGACAGAGAGAAACACCATATATTTT. This chain links TRBV12-3 or TRBV12-4 with TRBJ1-3, with a possible D match to TRBD1 (5 bases). The CDR3 has 13 amino acids. Trimming removed 7 bases at V and 5 bases at J, with 12 bases between.

This clonotype was picked up one time. The CDR3 spells CASSYSNNYGYTF. DNA for the CDR3: TGTGCCAGCAGTTACTCGAACAACTATGGCTACACCTTC. The rearrangement joins TRBV6-5 to TRBJ1-2; unclear D gene. CDR3 length equals 13 residues. In germline, CDR1 is MNHEY, CDR2 SVGAGI. Trimming removed 0 bases from V and 2 bases from J, with 4 bases in between.

The rearrangement links TRBV20-1 to TRBJ2-7; the D is unclear. V was trimmed by 0 bases and J by 2 bases, leaving 5 bases between them. This CDR3 has 12 amino acids. Germline-derived CDR1 and CDR2 are DFQATT and SNEGSKA (reference sequence). CDR3 bases: TGCAGTGCTAGAGAACAGACCTACGAGCAGTACTTC. It specifies CSAREQTYEQYF.

The CDR3 DNA is TGTGCCAGCTCACCGAGTTCGACTAGCGGGTCCCAAGAGACCCAGTACTTC. Translation gives CASSPSSTSGSQETQYF. The rearrangement uses TRBV18 and TRBJ2-5; TRBD2 aligns across 10 bases. V shed 3 bases, J shed 1 base, and the junction held 8 bases outside the gene matches. CDR3 length equals 17 residues. Per germline, CDR1 KGHSH and CDR2 LQKENI.

This clonotype was seen many times. The rearrangement uses TRBV6-1 and TRBJ2-1; D call uncertain. With 6 bases removed from V and 3 bases from J, the gap between germline ends came to 3 bases. In germline, CDR1 is MNHNS, CDR2 SASEGT. The CDR3 is made up of 11 amino acids. CDR3 DNA: TGTGCCAGCAGGGGCTACAATGAGCAGTTCTTC. It yields the protein CASRGYNEQFF.

This clonotype showed up just a few times. The chain couples TRBV4-3 to TRBJ2-2, with D unclear. In germline, CDR1 is LGHNA, CDR2 YSLEER. The germline V and J ends were trimmed by 1 base and 5 bases, with 8 bases remaining between them. The CDR3 is made up of 14 amino acids. The chain's CDR3 is CASSQGIITGELFF. DNA of the CDR3: TGCGCCAGCAGCCAAGGGATTATTACCGGGGAGCTGTTTTTT.

This rearrangement joins TRBV11-3 to TRBJ2-3, with 8 bases aligning to TRBD2. This CDR3 is 13 amino acids long. Unmatched junction bases numbered 2, after V lost 5 bases and J lost 4 bases. Germline V CDR1 and CDR2: SGHNT, YENEEA. For the CDR3, the DNA is TGTGCCAGCAGCCCCGGGAGGGCAGATACGCAGTATTTT. Translated: CASSPGRADTQYF.

This clonotype was observed once. This rearrangement joins TRBV6-6 to TRBJ1-6; 7 positions match TRBD1. Germline trimming cut 0 bases from V and 10 bases from J; bases unmatched to any gene: 6. The CDR3 runs 15 residues. Germline V gene data show CDR1 as MNHNY and CDR2 as SVGAGI (reference sequence). This CDR3 reads CASSYSRDSWSPLHF. CDR3 nucleotides: TGTGCCAGCAGTTACTCGAGGGACAGCTGGTCACCCCTCCACTTT.

This clonotype was seen at least ten times. The gene calls are TRBV25-1 and TRBJ2-2; 8 nucleotides match TRBD1. This CDR3 is built from 16 residues. The ends lost 4 bases at V and 0 bases at J; junction bases unmatched: 4. CDR1 and CDR2 from the germline V gene are MGHDK and SYGVNS. The CDR3 region has the DNA TGTGCCAGCAGTGCCTGGACAGGGTCGAACACCGGGGAGCTGTTTTTT. Protein: CASSAWTGSNTGELFF.

The chain combines TRBV20-1 with TRBJ2-4, with D tentatively TRBD1 or TRBD2 (5 bases each). V lost 6 bases to trimming and J lost 0 bases, with 21 bases between them. Germline values: CDR1 DFQATT, CDR2 SNEGSKA (reference sequence). This CDR3 has 17 residues. CDR3 DNA sequence: TGCAGTGCGTACCGGGACCTAAGACGGGGAGCCAAAAACATTCAGTACTTC. Protein sequence: CSAYRDLRRGAKNIQYF.

This clonotype has more than one count but fewer than ten. The CDR3 DNA reads as TGTGCCAGCTCCCGTCCCAGGGGGCTAGTACAGGAGACCCAGTACTTC. This gives the protein CASSRPRGLVQETQYF. This chain connects TRBV6-2 or TRBV6-3 to TRBJ2-5; 8 bases are shared with TRBD1. Germline lookup yields CDR1 MNHEY and CDR2 SVGEGT. V trimming: 8 bases; J trimming: 5 bases; junction bases outside the gene matches: 16. This CDR3 has 16 residues.

This rearrangement joins TRBV11-2 to TRBJ2-1; the match to TRBD1 covers 7 bases. J gave up 6 bases and V 0 bases, and 14 bases lay outside the gene matches. The CDR3 consists of 18 residues. From germline, CDR1 is SGHAT and CDR2 FQNNGV. The DNA for the CDR3 is TGTGCCAGCAGCTTAGAGGGATTGGCTGGACAGGCTTTCAATGAGCAGTTCTTC. Amino acids: CASSLEGLAGQAFNEQFF.

The rearrangement joins TRBV6-2 or TRBV6-3 to TRBJ2-5; tentatively, D is TRBD2 (5 bases). The V gene's germline CDR1 is MNHEY and CDR2 SVGEGT. CDR3 size: 12 residues. The ends were cut back, 4 bases at V and 4 bases at J, with 7 bases in the middle. CDR3 in DNA: TGTGCCAGCAGTTGGGCGGGAGAGACCCAGTACTTC. Translated, it gives CASSWAGETQYF.

In this sample, this clonotype turned up a few times. This sequence joins TRBV6-2 or TRBV6-3 and TRBJ1-6; weak D call: TRBD1 (5 bases). The CDR3 is 15 amino acids. V lost 6 bases and J lost 7, with 16 bases in between. Germline loops: CDR1 MNHEY, CDR2 SVGEGT. CDR3 protein: CASSITGTKNSPLHF. The CDR3 DNA reads TGTGCCAGCAGCATCACCGGGACGAAGAATTCACCCCTCCACTTT.

V is TRBV20-1 and J is TRBJ1-1, with 8 bases lining up with TRBD1. Germline V gene data show CDR1 as DFQATT and CDR2 as SNEGSKA (reference sequence). The CDR3 totals 13 residues. The trim removed 3 bases at V and 11 bases at J, leaving 11 bases unmatched. The CDR3 region has the DNA TGCAGTGCTAGTGTCGGACAGGGATACGGGGCTTTCTTT. This translates into CSASVGQGYGAFF.

This clonotype was found a few times. The chain recombines TRBV7-8 with TRBJ2-3; 7 bases fit TRBD1. Germline loops: CDR1 SGHVS, CDR2 FQNEAQ. The CDR3 runs to 14 residues. With 3 bases clipped from V and 4 bases from J, the junction kept 4 bases outside the gene matches. CDR3 bases: TGTGCCAGCAGCTTGAGACAGGGCGCAGATACGCAGTATTTT. This gives the protein CASSLRQGADTQYF.

This clonotype was found a few times. The chain employs TRBV7-2 and TRBJ2-1, with a tentative D call TRBD1 (5 bases). The CDR3 is 12 amino acids. CDR1 is SGHTA and CDR2 is FQGNSA in the germline V gene. Trimming took off 4 bases at V and 9 bases at J, with 10 bases between the two ends. DNA for the CDR3: TGTGCCAGCAGCTCCCCAGGGCGTGAGCAGTTCTTC. Amino acids: CASSSPGREQFF.

This clonotype was seen more than once but under ten times. The V call is TRBV7-2, the J call TRBJ2-7; D possibly corresponds to TRBD2 (7 bases). With 5 bases removed from V and 5 bases from J, the gap between germline ends came to 25 bases. The CDR3 has 17 residues. Germline CDR1 is SGHTA and CDR2 is FQGNSA. The CDR3 bases are TGTGCCAGCAGCCCTCCGGGGGGCGGGAGCGGGCCCCACGAGCAGTACTTC. Its translation: CASSPPGGGSGPHEQYF.

The chain recombines TRBV18 with TRBJ1-1, with D tentatively TRBD1 (5 bases). Trimming cost V 1 base and J 1 base, with 10 bases left between them. The CDR3 is made up of 15 amino acids. Looked up from germline, CDR1 is KGHSH and CDR2 is LQKENI. The DNA for the CDR3 is TGTGCCAGCTCACCACTTCCAGGGTGGAACACTGAAGCTTTCTTT. Translation gives CASSPLPGWNTEAFF.

This clonotype was counted between two and nine times. The chain links TRBV5-8 to TRBJ2-7; D possibly corresponds to TRBD2 (5 bases). Between the trimmed V and J ends, which lost 1 base and 5 bases, there was a span of 16 bases. This CDR3 comprises 15 residues. Per germline, CDR1 SGHTS and CDR2 YDEGEE. The CDR3 loop is CASSLSPGSHHEQYF. The CDR3 DNA is TGTGCCAGCAGCTTGTCCCCGGGGTCACACCACGAGCAGTACTTC.

This clonotype was seen a few times. The V and J genes are TRBV6-1 and TRBJ2-5; no clear D gene. Germline CDR1 MNHNS, CDR2 SASEGT. CDR3 length: 12 residues. Trimming took 3 bases from V and 1 from J, leaving 3 bases between them. The CDR3 sequence is CASSEFQETQYF. The CDR3 DNA reads as TGTGCCAGCAGTGAGTTCCAAGAGACCCAGTACTTC.

The V call is TRBV19, the J call TRBJ2-1; D ambiguous. There are 14 residues in the CDR3. V dropped 4 bases and J dropped 5 bases, with 12 bases sitting between them. CDR1 is LNHDA, CDR2 SQIVND, per germline (reference sequence). For the CDR3, the DNA is TGTGCCAGTAGTACGGCTAGAGTTGACAATGAGCAGTTCTTC. This translates into CASSTARVDNEQFF.

This clonotype was detected a few times. V is TRBV5-1 and J is TRBJ2-5; D gene ambiguous. CDR1 is SGHRS and CDR2 is YFSETQ in the germline V gene. The ends were cut back, 4 bases at V and 1 base at J, with 11 bases in the middle. CDR3 length equals 14 residues. This CDR3 is CASSPTGSQETQYF. The CDR3 DNA is TGCGCCAGCAGCCCGACCGGGTCCCAAGAGACCCAGTACTTC.